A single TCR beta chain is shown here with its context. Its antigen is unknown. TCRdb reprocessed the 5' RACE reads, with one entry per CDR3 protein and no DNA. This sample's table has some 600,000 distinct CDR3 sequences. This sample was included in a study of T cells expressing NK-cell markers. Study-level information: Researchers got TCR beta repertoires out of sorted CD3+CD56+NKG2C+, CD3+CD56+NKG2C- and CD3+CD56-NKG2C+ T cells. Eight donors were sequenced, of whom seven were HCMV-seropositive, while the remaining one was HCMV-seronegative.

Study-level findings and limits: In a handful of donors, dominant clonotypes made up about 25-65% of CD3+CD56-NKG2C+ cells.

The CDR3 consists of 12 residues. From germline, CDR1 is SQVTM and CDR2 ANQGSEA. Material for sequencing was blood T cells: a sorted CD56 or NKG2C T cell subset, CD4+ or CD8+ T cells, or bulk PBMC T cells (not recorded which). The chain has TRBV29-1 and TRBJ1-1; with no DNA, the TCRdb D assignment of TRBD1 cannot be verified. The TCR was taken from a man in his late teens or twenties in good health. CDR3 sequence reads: CSVERGLGEAFF.